This record looks at one TCR beta chain sequence and its context. This clone appeared a single time. The antigen it binds to is not known. Qualities for individual bases were not recorded, and no much larger clone is one base off. TCRbeta CDR3 regions were amplified from genomic DNA using the immunoSEQ Assay, a bias-controlled multiplex PCR. As for the authors' bioinformatics: Within the assay, amplification of reference gene primers was used to estimate how many nucleated cells each sample contained. Sequence reads were collapsed and filtered to measure the absolute abundance of every unique TCRbeta CDR3 rearrangement. Productive Simpson clonality was computed per sample as the square root of Simpson's diversity index over productive rearrangements. Sourced from immuneACCESS, this table was stored by TCRdb with only in-frame sequences that have V and J called. A share of the clones is absent; for the studies checked, an unresolved V gene accounts for under half, and the remainder has no known explanation. The V and J calls and clone size were taken over from that table, and D and trimming were inferred from the DNA. The sample records some 190,000 clones, about four fifths of which are singletons. Around 6.9% of the sample is in the top ten clones.

Each collaborating institution followed its own protocols to collect whole blood in K2EDTA tubes. For TCRbeta analysis, collaborators shipped samples in one of three forms: frozen whole blood, isolated PBMCs, or DNA extracted from either of those sample types. The data stem from a study of blood T cell repertoires in COVID-19 (dated by TCRdb to about 2020). About the full investigation: Collaborator samples came from the United States, Italy and Spain and covered acute and convalescent phases of COVID-19. The prospective study material was composed of cDNA or gDNA derived from T cells, B-cell-depleted T cells, or PBMCs. Deeply sampled blood TCRbeta repertoires from subjects exposed to, actively infected with, or recovered from COVID-19 were included in the dataset. The repertoires were made available in a free public database intended to serve as a resource for research on the immune response to SARS-CoV-2. The samples were drawn from the first 160 participants of the ongoing ImmuneRACE study and from roughly 1,300 subjects provided by 6 global collaborators. A de-identified subject ID, COVID-19 status, age in years and sex were almost always included in the sample metadata. HLA class I and class II types, where available, came from metadata supplied by the sample provider rather than from assay-based typing. Summary of the overall study and its limitations: The amount of clinical and demographic metadata varied by source and participant and was provided uncurated.

The CDR3 goes from the cysteine to the phenylalanine over 15 residues. The entry retains the CDR3 DNA only, 45 bases that are in frame from base 1. V is shortened by 0 bases, J by 8 bases, and the region joining them spans 13 bases. CDR1 SGHAT and CDR2 FQNNGV are derived from the germline V gene. The V and J genes are TRBV11-2 and TRBJ1-4; the D gene lacks a confident call. Input material: peripheral blood. The clonotype comes from a man aged 55 to 69 with acute or convalescent COVID-19. The base sequence is TGTGCCAGCAGCTTAGATGGAGTGATGGAAGAAAAACTGTTTTTT. Its protein product is CASSLDGVMEEKLFF.